This T cell receptor beta chain was captured by sequencing in a study of blood T cell repertoires in COVID-19. Study-wide context: From the United States, Italy and Spain came samples of acute and convalescent COVID-19.

Under the authors' procedure: Amplification of reference gene primers was used by the study to estimate nucleated cell counts. Sequencing was performed with immunoSEQ multiplex PCR; in TCRdb, only in-frame clones are kept and a portion is missing. Clone size and V and J calls were adopted from that table, with D and trimming inferred from the DNA. The data show 55,000 to 75,000 clones, just under 85% seen once. CDR1 is SGHRS, CDR2 YFSETQ, per germline. CDR3 length equals 14 residues. V was pared by 0 bases and J by 6 bases, with 12 bases between. The TCR was taken from a man aged 65 to 79 with acute or convalescent COVID-19. The rearrangement uses TRBV5-1 and TRBJ1-2; a possible D gene is TRBD1 (6 bases). Input material: peripheral blood. As DNA, the CDR3 is TGCGCCAGCAGCTTGGGGACAGTAGGAAATGGCTACACCTTC. It is translated as CASSLGTVGNGYTF.